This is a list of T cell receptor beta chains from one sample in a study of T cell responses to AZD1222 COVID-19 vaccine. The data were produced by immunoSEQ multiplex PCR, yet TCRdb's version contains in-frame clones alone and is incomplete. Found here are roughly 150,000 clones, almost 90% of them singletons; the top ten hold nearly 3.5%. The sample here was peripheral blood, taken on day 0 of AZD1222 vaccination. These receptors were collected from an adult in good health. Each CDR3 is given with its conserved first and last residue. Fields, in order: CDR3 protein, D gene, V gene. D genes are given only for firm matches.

CDR3 protein: CASSLEGGLLTYEQYF; D gene: .; V gene: TRBV5-1
CDR3 protein: CASGSHTNYGYTF; D gene: .; V gene: TRBV7-2
CDR3 protein: CSVLGALVYEQFF; D gene: .; V gene: TRBV29-1
CDR3 protein: CASSFALGEQYF; D gene: .; V gene: TRBV28
CDR3 protein: CASRGSEGYEQPQHF; D gene: .; V gene: TRBV19
CDR3 protein: CASGDRPF; D gene: TRBD1; V gene: TRBV5-8
CDR3 protein: CASRESPGGRGQPQHF; D gene: TRBD1; V gene: TRBV2
CDR3 protein: CASSPLGRFLTGELFF; D gene: .; V gene: TRBV5-8
CDR3 protein: CAVRTENTGELFF; D gene: .; V gene: TRBV6-5
CDR3 protein: CASSSEVPQGKGFF; D gene: .; V gene: TRBV5-8
CDR3 protein: CATSRGVNSPLHF; D gene: .; V gene: TRBV15
CDR3 protein: CASSVGSRQGGETQYF; D gene: TRBD1; V gene: TRBV9
CDR3 protein: CASSTLTRPDTQYF; D gene: .; V gene: TRBV6-2/TRBV6-3
CDR3 protein: CASSLWSAVVYEQYF; D gene: .; V gene: TRBV28
CDR3 protein: CASSQGDRGPYSNQPQHF; D gene: TRBD1; V gene: TRBV7-2
CDR3 protein: CASSTGTGIPTDTQYF; D gene: TRBD1; V gene: TRBV7-9
CDR3 protein: CASSLEGMNTEAFF; D gene: .; V gene: TRBV27
CDR3 protein: CASSQVTGSGGYTF; D gene: .; V gene: TRBV4-1
CDR3 protein: CASSIDGTGELFF; D gene: .; V gene: TRBV19
CDR3 protein: CASSLEGTVSYEQYF; D gene: TRBD1; V gene: TRBV5-4
CDR3 protein: CASSLGNNSPLHF; D gene: .; V gene: TRBV27
CDR3 protein: CASSLSLQGAVPYEQYF; D gene: TRBD1; V gene: TRBV27
CDR3 protein: CASCTGLAGGVETQYF; D gene: TRBD2; V gene: TRBV2
CDR3 protein: CASSQEWDTYNEQFF; D gene: .; V gene: TRBV4-3
CDR3 protein: CASSTPRQPQHF; D gene: .; V gene: TRBV6-2/TRBV6-3
CDR3 protein: CASSPAGGPETQYF; D gene: TRBD2; V gene: TRBV5-1
CDR3 protein: CASNLGGRVSTDTQYF; D gene: .; V gene: TRBV5-1
CDR3 protein: CSVEGQGGLGYTF; D gene: TRBD1; V gene: TRBV29-1
CDR3 protein: CASSGTGTAEAFF; D gene: .; V gene: TRBV18
CDR3 protein: CAWSAVKGRAGNGYTF; D gene: .; V gene: TRBV30
CDR3 protein: CASSLEGRLQETQYF; D gene: .; V gene: TRBV7-9
CDR3 protein: CASSPRVDYEQYF; D gene: .; V gene: TRBV2
CDR3 protein: CATSDLPGTSGSHEQFF; D gene: TRBD2; V gene: TRBV24-1
CDR3 protein: CASSYSTVGEKLFF; D gene: .; V gene: TRBV6-5
CDR3 protein: CASSLLGQGSIHKETQYF; D gene: TRBD1; V gene: TRBV5-1
CDR3 protein: CASSATSNPSGNTIYF; D gene: .; V gene: TRBV18
CDR3 protein: CAWTRLAGITEQYF; D gene: TRBD2; V gene: TRBV30
CDR3 protein: CASSPTNGGYGYTF; D gene: .; V gene: TRBV6-5